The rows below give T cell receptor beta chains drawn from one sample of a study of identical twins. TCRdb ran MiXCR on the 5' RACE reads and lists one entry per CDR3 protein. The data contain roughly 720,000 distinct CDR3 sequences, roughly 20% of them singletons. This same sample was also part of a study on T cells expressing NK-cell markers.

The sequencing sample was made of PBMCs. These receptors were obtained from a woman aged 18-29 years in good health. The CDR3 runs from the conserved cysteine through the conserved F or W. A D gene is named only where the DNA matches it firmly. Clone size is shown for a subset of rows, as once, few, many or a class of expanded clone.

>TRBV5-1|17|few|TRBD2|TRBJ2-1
TGCGCCAGCAGCTCGGGACTAGCGGGATTCTCCTACAATGAGCAGTTCTTC
CASSSGLAGFSYNEQFF
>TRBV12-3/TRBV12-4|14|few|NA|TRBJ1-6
TGTGCCAGCAGTTTGCGGGGCTTAAATTCACCCCTCCACTTT
CASSLRGLNSPLHF
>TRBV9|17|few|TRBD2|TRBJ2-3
TGTGCCAGCAGCGCTAGACTAGCGGGGGGCAGCCCGGATACGCAGTATTTT
CASSARLAGGSPDTQYF
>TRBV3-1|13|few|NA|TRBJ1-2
TGTGCCAGCAGCCCCTGGACAGACTATGGCTACACCTTC
CASSPWTDYGYTF
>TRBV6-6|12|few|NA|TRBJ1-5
TGTGCCAGCAGTTACGAGGGTCAGCCCCAGCATTTT
CASSYEGQPQHF
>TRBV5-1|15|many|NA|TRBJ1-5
TGCGCCAGCAGCTTGTATGGAGGGGGCAATCAGCCCCAGCATTTT
CASSLYGGGNQPQHF
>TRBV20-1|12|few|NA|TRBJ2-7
TGCAGTGCTAGGTTGGTAGCTGTTGAGCAGTACTTC
CSARLVAVEQYF
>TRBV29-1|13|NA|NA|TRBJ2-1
TGCAGCGTTGGAGGGGAAGGGTACAATGAGCAGTTCTTC
CSVGGEGYNEQFF
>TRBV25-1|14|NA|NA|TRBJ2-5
TGTGCCAGCACCGACAGGTTACGGGGAGAGACCCAGTACTTC
CASTDRLRGETQYF
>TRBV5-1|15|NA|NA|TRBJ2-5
TGCGCCAGCAGCTTGTGGAGGAGCAGCCAAGAGACCCAGTACTTC
CASSLWRSSQETQYF
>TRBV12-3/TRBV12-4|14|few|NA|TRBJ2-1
TGTGCCAGCAGCCGGGGCCGCGATTACAATGAGCAGTTCTTC
CASSRGRDYNEQFF
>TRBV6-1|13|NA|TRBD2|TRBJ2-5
TGTGCCAGCAGTAGCGGGATATCGGAGACCCAGTACTTC
CASSSGISETQYF
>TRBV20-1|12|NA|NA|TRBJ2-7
TGCAGTGCACTCATAACAGGGCGGAGGCAGTACTTC
CSALITGRRQYF
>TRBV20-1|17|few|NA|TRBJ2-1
TGCAGTGCTCGAACAGGGGGGGAACACCTCTCCTACAATGAGCAGTTCTTC
CSARTGGEHLSYNEQFF
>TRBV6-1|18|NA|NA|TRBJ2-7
TGTGCCAGCATCGTCCGGCTATTCGCCTCCACAAGCTCCTACGAGCAGTACTTC
CASIVRLFASTSSYEQYF
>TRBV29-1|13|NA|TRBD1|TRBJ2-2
TGCAGCGCGTTGAGGGGGCAAGGCGGGGAGCTGTTTTTT
CSALRGQGGELFF
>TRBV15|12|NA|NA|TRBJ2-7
TGTGCCACCAGCAGGAGGGACCTGGAGCAGTACTTC
CATSRRDLEQYF
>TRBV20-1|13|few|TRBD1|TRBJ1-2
TGCAGTGCTGAGGACAGGGGGCTCTATGGCTACACCTTC
CSAEDRGLYGYTF
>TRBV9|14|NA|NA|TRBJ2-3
TGTGCCAGCAGCGTAGGGTCCTCGCGGGATACGCAGTATTTT
CASSVGSSRDTQYF
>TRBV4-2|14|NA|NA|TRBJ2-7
TGTGCCAGCAGCCCGACCTTCGACATCTACGAGCAGTACTTC
CASSPTFDIYEQYF
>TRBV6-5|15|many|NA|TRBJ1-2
TGTGCCAGCAGTTACTCAGCCCGCGTATACTATGGCTACACCTTC
CASSYSARVYYGYTF
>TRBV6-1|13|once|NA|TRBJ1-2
TGTGCCAGCAGGAACAGAGAAACCTCTGGTGACACCTTC
CASRNRETSGDTF
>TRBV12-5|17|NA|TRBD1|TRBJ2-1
TGTGCTAGTGGTTTGGTCCGTGGGACAGGGGAGAACAATGAGCAGTTCTTC
CASGLVRGTGENNEQFF
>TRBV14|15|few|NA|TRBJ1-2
TGTGCCAGCAGCGTTCATCCGCTCAGGGGAGGTGGCTACACCTTC
CASSVHPLRGGGYTF
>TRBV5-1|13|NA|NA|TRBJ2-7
TGCGCCAGCAGCTTGATTGAAACCTACGAGCAGTACTTC
CASSLIETYEQYF
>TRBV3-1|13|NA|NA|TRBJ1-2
TGTGCCAGCAGCCAAGAAAGCGCAGGGAGGAACACCTTC
CASSQESAGRNTF
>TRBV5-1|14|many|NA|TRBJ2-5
TGCGCCAGCAGCTTGGTTAATGAGAAAGAGACCCAGTACTTC
CASSLVNEKETQYF
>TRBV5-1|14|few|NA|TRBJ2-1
TGCGCCAGCAGCTTCGCCCCAGGAGACAATGAGCAGTTCTTC
CASSFAPGDNEQFF
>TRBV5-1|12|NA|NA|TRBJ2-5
TGCGCCAGCAGCTTGTTTGACGAGACCCAGTACTTC
CASSLFDETQYF
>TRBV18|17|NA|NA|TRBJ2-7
TGTGCCAGCCCCCCGTGGGCGGGGAAACGGCGAAGCTACGAGCAGTACTTC
CASPPWAGKRRSYEQYF
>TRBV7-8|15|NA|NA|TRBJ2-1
TGTGCCAGCAGCTTAGTAGGGCCCGCCTACAATGAGCAGTTCTTC
CASSLVGPAYNEQFF
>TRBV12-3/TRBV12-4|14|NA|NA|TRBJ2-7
TGTGCCATTTTAAATTTAGTGAGCTCCTACGAGCAGTACTTC
CAILNLVSSYEQYF
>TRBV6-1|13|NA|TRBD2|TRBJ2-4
TGTGCCAGCAGGACTAGCAACGAAAACATTCAGTACTTC
CASRTSNENIQYF
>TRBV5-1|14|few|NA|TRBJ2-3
TGCGCCAGCAATCACCGACAGCACACAGATACGCAGTATTTT
CASNHRQHTDTQYF
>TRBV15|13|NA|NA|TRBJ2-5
TGTGCCACCAGCAGAATGGGGATAGAGACCCAGTACTTC
CATSRMGIETQYF
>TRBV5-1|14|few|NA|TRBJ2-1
TGCGCCAGCAGCGCGGGGCGAGAAGACAATGAGCAGTTCTTC
CASSAGREDNEQFF
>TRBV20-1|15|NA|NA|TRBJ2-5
TGCAGTGCTAGAGACCCGCGGGGGCTAGGGGAGACCCAGTACTTC
CSARDPRGLGETQYF
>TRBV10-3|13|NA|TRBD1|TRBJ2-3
TGTGCCATCAGGGGACAGGGAGGAGATACGCAGTATTTT
CAIRGQGGDTQYF
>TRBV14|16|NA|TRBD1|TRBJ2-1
TGTGCCAGCAGCCAAGAGTGGGACAGGGACTATCGTAAGCAGTTCTTC
CASSQEWDRDYRKQFF
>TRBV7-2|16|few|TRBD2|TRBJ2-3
TGTGCCAGCAGCTTATACCTAGCGGGACGGGCAGATACGCAGTATTTT
CASSLYLAGRADTQYF
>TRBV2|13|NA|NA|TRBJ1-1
TGTGCCAGCACCGGAGACAGCGGCACTGAAGCTTTCTTT
CASTGDSGTEAFF
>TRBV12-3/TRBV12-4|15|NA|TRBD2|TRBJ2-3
TGTGCCAGCAGCGACCTAGCGGGGGCACAGAATACGCAGTATTTT
CASSDLAGAQNTQYF
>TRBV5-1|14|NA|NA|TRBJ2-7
TGCGCCAGCAGCTGGATGGACATTACCTACGAGCAGTACTTC
CASSWMDITYEQYF
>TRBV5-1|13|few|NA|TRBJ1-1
TGCGCCAGCAGCTTGGAGGCTGCGGCAGAAGCTTTCTTT
CASSLEAAAEAFF
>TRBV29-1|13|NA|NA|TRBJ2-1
TGCAGCGTTGAGAGGCGGGGCTACGGAGAGCAGTTCTTC
CSVERRGYGEQFF
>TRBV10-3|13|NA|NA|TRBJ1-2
TGTGCCATCAAGGCGGTATCTAACTATGGCTACACCTTC
CAIKAVSNYGYTF
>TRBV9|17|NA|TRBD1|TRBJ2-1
TGTGCCAGCCGCGGGTCCCCTCGGGACAGGGGGTCCAATGAGCAGTTCTTC
CASRGSPRDRGSNEQFF